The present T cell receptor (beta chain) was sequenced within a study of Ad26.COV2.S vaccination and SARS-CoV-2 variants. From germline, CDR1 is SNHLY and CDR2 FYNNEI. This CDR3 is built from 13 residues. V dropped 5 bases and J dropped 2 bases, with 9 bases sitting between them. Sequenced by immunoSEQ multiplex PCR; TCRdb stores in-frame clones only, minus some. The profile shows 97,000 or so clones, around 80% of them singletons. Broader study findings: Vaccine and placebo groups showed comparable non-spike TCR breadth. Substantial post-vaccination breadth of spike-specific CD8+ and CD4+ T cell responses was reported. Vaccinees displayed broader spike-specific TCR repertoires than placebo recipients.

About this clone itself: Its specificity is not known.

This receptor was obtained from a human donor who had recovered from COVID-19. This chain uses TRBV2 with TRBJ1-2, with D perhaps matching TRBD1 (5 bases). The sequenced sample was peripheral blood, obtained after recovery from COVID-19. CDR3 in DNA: TGTGCCAGCAGTCAAACAGGAAACTATGGCTACACCTTC. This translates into CASSQTGNYGYTF.